Each of the 27 T cell receptor beta chains below was sequenced from the same sample in a study of blood T cell repertoires in COVID-19. TCRdb's table, derived via immunoSEQ multiplex PCR, lists solely in-frame clones and lacks some. The data show hundreds of thousands of clones, 83% seen once. Sequencing used peripheral blood. The receptors originated from a woman between 45 and 60 years old who had recovered from COVID-19.

This chain joins TRBV29-1 and TRBJ1-1, with 8 bases identical to TRBD1. There are 13 residues in the CDR3. Germline assignment: CDR1 SQVTM and CDR2 ANQGSEA. V lost 7 bases, J lost 1 base, and 5 bases stayed unmatched. This CDR3 reads CSAEGQANTEAFF. CDR3 coding DNA: TGCAGCGCCGAGGGACAGGCGAACACTGAAGCTTTCTTT. Drawing the rest from reference TRBV29-1 and TRBJ1-1, the complete variable domain is SAVISQKPSRDICQRGTSLTIQCQVDSQVTMMFWYRQQPGQSLTLIATANQGSEATYESGFVIDKFPISRPNLTFSTLTVSNMSPEDSSIYLCSAEGQANTEAFFGQGTRLTVV.

The chain links TRBV3-1 (or the pseudogene TRBV3-2) to TRBJ2-7; 10 bases line up with TRBD2. Germline V gene sequence: CDR1 LGHDT, CDR2 YNNKEL (reference sequence). V gave up 8 bases and J gave up 2 bases; unmatched junction bases: 9. The CDR3 is 15 residues long. CDR3 loop: CASPPELAGTYEQYF. The CDR3 DNA follows: TGTGCCAGCCCCCCGGAACTAGCGGGGACCTACGAGCAGTACTTC.

This clone was seen a handful of times. The V and J genes are TRBV30 and TRBJ2-7, with 9 bases identical to TRBD1. CDR3 length: 13 amino acids. V lost 4 bases to trimming and J lost 3 bases; unmatched junction nucleotides: 4. Germline CDR1 reads GTSNPN; CDR2 reads SVGIG (reference sequence). In DNA form, the CDR3 reads TGTGCCTGGAAGCCGGGACAGGGCTACGAGCAGTACTTC. The encoded protein is CAWKPGQGYEQYF.

The chain employs TRBV28 and TRBJ2-5; 7 bases agree with TRBD2. Germline assignment: CDR1 MDHEN and CDR2 SYDVKM. This CDR3 is built from 14 residues. V lost 6 bases, J lost 4 bases, and 8 bases stayed unmatched. DNA for the CDR3: TGTGCCAGCAGGTCTAGCGGCGCCACAGAGACCCAGTACTTC. Translated, it gives CASRSSGATETQYF. The whole variable domain, filled in from reference TRBV28 and TRBJ2-5, reads DVKVTQSSRYLVKRTGEKVFLECVQDMDHENMFWYRQDPGLGLRLIYFSYDVKMKEKGDIPEGYSVSREKKERFSLILESASTNQTSMYLCASRSSGATETQYFGPGTRLLVL.

The rearrangement links TRBV11-3 to TRBJ1-1, with D possibly TRBD1 on 5 matching bases. CDR1 and CDR2 from the germline V gene are SGHNT and YENEEA. The CDR3 sequence is 17 residues long. Between the trimmed V and J ends, which lost 0 bases and 6 bases, there was a span of 20 bases. CDR3 DNA: TGTGCCAGCAGCTTAGACTCAATCGGGGGAAGGAAGGCTGAAGCTTTCTTT. It codes for CASSLDSIGGRKAEAFF.

The chain has TRBV10-3 and TRBJ2-3; 16 bases are a match to TRBD2. Per germline, CDR1 ENHRY and CDR2 SYGVKD. The CDR3 sequence is 17 residues long. V shed 2 bases and J 6 bases; nucleotides not matched to a gene: 5. The CDR3 sequence: CAISEMGLAGGRDTQYF. The CDR3 DNA is TGTGCCATCAGTGAGATGGGACTAGCGGGGGGGCGGGATACGCAGTATTTT.

The rearrangement uses TRBV5-1 and TRBJ1-2; D is undetermined. Looked up from germline, CDR1 is SGHRS and CDR2 is YFSETQ. V was pared by 0 bases and J by 4 bases, with 10 bases between. The CDR3 is 14 residues long. The CDR3 DNA sequence: TGCGCCAGCAGCTTGGCAGGACGGGGCTATGGCTACACCTTC. Its translation is CASSLAGRGYGYTF.

The J gene is TRBJ1-2, the V gene TRBV28; 7 nucleotides agree with TRBD1. Germline V lookup: CDR1 MDHEN, CDR2 SYDVKM. The J segment lost 3 bases and the V segment lost 6 bases, leaving 4 bases of the junction unmatched. CDR3 length equals 13 residues. CDR3 sequence reads: CASRVGQYYGYTF. CDR3 in DNA: TGTGCCAGCAGGGTGGGACAGTACTATGGCTACACCTTC.

The chain combines TRBV6-6 with TRBJ1-1; 7 nucleotides line up with TRBD1. This CDR3 comprises 15 residues. In germline, CDR1 is MNHNY, CDR2 SVGAGI (reference sequence). V was clipped by 6 bases and J by 1 base; unmatched bases: 8. The CDR3 nucleotides are TGTGCCAGCAGACTTGCGACAGGGAAGAACACTGAAGCTTTCTTT. It translates to CASRLATGKNTEAFF.

The CDR3 sequence is CANRGGIYNEQFF. The CDR3 DNA follows: TGTGCCAATCGGGGGGGGATTTACAATGAGCAGTTCTTC. The chain has TRBV10-3 and TRBJ2-1; TRBD2 matches at 8 bases. V trimming: 10 bases; J trimming: 4 bases; junction bases outside the gene matches: 6. Looked up from germline, CDR1 is ENHRY and CDR2 is SYGVKD. This CDR3 contains 13 residues.

The chain employs TRBV3-1 (or the pseudogene TRBV3-2) and TRBJ2-3; D ambiguous. The CDR3 has 15 amino acids. The V end was cut by 3 bases, the J end by 4 bases, with 14 bases between. Germline V CDR1 and CDR2: LGHDT, YNNKEL (reference sequence). This chain's CDR3 is CASSQNTVAADTQYF. The CDR3 nucleotides are TGTGCCAGCAGCCAGAATACCGTGGCGGCAGATACGCAGTATTTT.

Comments on this clone: At the DNA level, this CDR3 is encoded by other sequences in the same sample as well. J is TRBJ1-1 and V is TRBV27; no definite D call. Germline V gene lookup returns CDR1 MNHEY and CDR2 SMNVEV (reference sequence). V was clipped by 6 bases and J by 1 base, with 9 bases between them. The CDR3 length is 13 residues. CDR3 residues: CASSLTGNTEAFF. Written as DNA, the CDR3 is TGTGCCAGCAGCCTCACCGGGAACACTGAAGCTTTCTTT.

This clone was counted between two and nine times. The V gene is TRBV19, the J gene TRBJ2-7, with TRBD1 matching over 11 bases. The CDR3 is 16 amino acids. Per the germline V gene, CDR1 is LNHDA and CDR2 is SQIVND (reference sequence). Germline trimming cut 4 bases from V and 2 bases from J; bases unmatched to any gene: 7. CDR3 sequence (DNA): TGTGCCAGTAGTACGCGGGACAGGGGGGCCCCCTACGAGCAGTACTTC. This gives the protein CASSTRDRGAPYEQYF.

This clone was seen only a few times. The rearrangement joins TRBV19 to TRBJ1-1; D is uncertain. This CDR3 has 15 residues. Germline V gene lookup returns CDR1 LNHDA and CDR2 SQIVND (reference sequence). Trimming shortened V by 6 bases and J by 0 bases, and 14 bases separated the two germline ends. CDR3 nucleotides: TGTGCCAGTAGAAGCCCCTTGGGAGTGAACACTGAAGCTTTCTTT. Amino acids: CASRSPLGVNTEAFF. Combining the CDR3 with reference TRBV19 and TRBJ1-1 gives the whole variable domain DGGITQSPKYLFRKEGQNVTLSCEQNLNHDAMYWYRQDPGQGLRLIYYSQIVNDFQKGDIAEGYSVSREKKESFPLTVTSAQKNPTAFYLCASRSPLGVNTEAFFGQGTRLTVV.

This chain connects TRBV7-2 to TRBJ2-7; the match to TRBD2 covers 8 bases. The CDR3 runs to 16 residues. V shed 1 base and J 0 bases; nucleotides not matched to a gene: 5. The germline V gene encodes CDR1 SGHTA and CDR2 FQGNSA. CDR3 sequence: CASSLGASGLSYEQYF. CDR3 bases: TGTGCCAGCAGCTTAGGGGCTAGCGGGCTCTCCTACGAGCAGTACTTC.

The chain combines TRBV5-1 with TRBJ2-5, with TRBD2 identical over 12 bases. The CDR3 totals 16 residues. The V gene end was trimmed by 0 bases and the J gene end by 1 base; junction bases not matched to a gene: 1. Germline values: CDR1 SGHRS, CDR2 YFSETQ. The CDR3 coding sequence is TGCGCCAGCAGCTTGGGGACTAGCGGGATCCAAGAGACCCAGTACTTC. It is translated as CASSLGTSGIQETQYF.

The V gene is TRBV5-1, the J gene TRBJ2-2, with 7 positions matching TRBD1. Germline CDR1 is SGHRS and CDR2 is YFSETQ. The CDR3 sequence is 17 residues long. Losses at the gene ends were 4 bases for V and 0 bases for J; bases not matched to a gene: 9. The CDR3 bases are TGCGCCAGCAGCCGGGGTCTGGGACAGCCGAACACCGGGGAGCTGTTTTTT. This codes for CASSRGLGQPNTGELFF. Full variable domain (outside the CDR3, taken from reference TRBV5-1 and TRBJ2-2): KAGVTQTPRYLIKTRGQQVTLSCSPISGHRSVSWYQQTPGQGLQFLFEYFSETQRNKGNFPGRFSGRQFSNSRSEMNVSTLELGDSALYLCASSRGLGQPNTGELFFGEGSRLTVL.

This CDR3 reads CAWSQQSGSPTDTQYF. For the CDR3, the DNA is TGTGCCTGGAGTCAGCAGAGCGGGAGCCCCACAGATACGCAGTATTTT. The rearrangement links TRBV30 to TRBJ2-3; TRBD2 matches 8 bases. This CDR3 contains 16 residues. CDR1 is GTSNPN, CDR2 SVGIG, per germline (reference sequence). J was trimmed by 2 bases and V by 2 bases; bases with no gene match: 9.

The chain uses TRBV11-3 and TRBJ1-3; 7 bases are shared with TRBD1. This CDR3 has 17 residues. CDR1 and CDR2 (germline): SGHNT, YENEEA. With V trimmed by 1 base and J by 0 bases, 6 bases remained unmatched. The CDR3 reads CASSLGGQSSSGNTIYF. CDR3 nucleotide sequence: TGTGCCAGCAGCTTAGGGGGACAGTCGAGCTCTGGAAACACCATATATTTT.

V gene TRBV5-1 combines with J gene TRBJ2-1; 9 nucleotides match TRBD1. In germline, CDR1 is SGHRS, CDR2 YFSETQ. The CDR3 runs to 14 residues. Trimming cost V 3 bases and J 6 bases; bases outside gene matches: 4. CDR3 coding DNA: TGCGCCAGCAGCTCGGGGACAGGGTTCAATGAGCAGTTCTTC. This codes for CASSSGTGFNEQFF.

This clone was detected a few times. This chain links TRBV7-3 with TRBJ1-5; no firm D call. The CDR3 has 13 amino acids. Germline assignment: CDR1 SGHTA and CDR2 FQGTGA. Deletions cut 5 bases from V and 9 bases from J, with 14 bases between. The CDR3 bases are TGTGCCAGCAGCCTTAAGGAGTACGGGCCCCAGCATTTT. This codes for CASSLKEYGPQHF.

J is TRBJ2-7 and V is TRBV4-2; no reliable D call. Germline V gene sequence: CDR1 LGHNA, CDR2 YNFKEQ. Between the trimmed V and J ends, which lost 0 bases and 4 bases, there was a span of 7 bases. The CDR3 covers 13 residues. CDR3 DNA sequence: TGTGCCAGCAGCCAAGATCCACGGTACGAGCAGTACTTC. As protein: CASSQDPRYEQYF.

The chain carries TRBV13 and TRBJ1-2; 9 bases are a match to TRBD1. From germline, CDR1 is PRHDT and CDR2 FYEKMQ (reference sequence). V lost 5 bases and J lost 4; bases outside the gene matches: 5. The CDR3 runs to 14 residues. Here the CDR3 DNA reads TGTGCCAGCAGCCAGGGGACAGGGACCTATGGCTACACCTTC. Protein: CASSQGTGTYGYTF.

This rearrangement joins TRBV27 to TRBJ2-1; 8 nucleotides agree with TRBD1. V dropped 6 bases and J dropped 3; count of bases not matched to a gene: 4. From germline, CDR1 is MNHEY and CDR2 SMNVEV (reference sequence). This CDR3 region has 14 residues. The CDR3 region is CASRTGGSYNEQFF. DNA of the CDR3: TGTGCCAGCAGAACAGGGGGGAGCTACAATGAGCAGTTCTTC.

The chain joins TRBV28 to TRBJ2-1; D unclear. This CDR3 is built from 14 residues. V was clipped by 4 bases and J by 0 bases, with 7 bases between them. Germline loops: CDR1 MDHEN, CDR2 SYDVKM. The CDR3 DNA reads TGTGCCAGCAGTTATGAGCTCTCCTACAATGAGCAGTTCTTC. Protein product: CASSYELSYNEQFF.

The V and J genes are TRBV28 and TRBJ2-5; 7 bases align to TRBD2. With 2 bases clipped from V and 2 bases from J, the junction kept 5 bases outside the gene matches. The CDR3 has 15 residues. Germline loops: CDR1 MDHEN, CDR2 SYDVKM. The chain's CDR3 is CASSLGGLHQETQYF. Here the CDR3 DNA reads TGTGCCAGCAGTTTAGGGGGACTACATCAAGAGACCCAGTACTTC.

This chain joins TRBV7-8 and TRBJ1-5, with TRBD1 matching 8 bases. Germline-derived CDR1 and CDR2 are SGHVS and FQNEAQ. With V trimmed by 8 bases and J by 4 bases, 4 bases remained unmatched. The CDR3 is 13 amino acids. Here the CDR3 reads CASSRQGNQPQHF. CDR3 DNA: TGTGCCAGCTCCCGACAGGGGAATCAGCCCCAGCATTTT.